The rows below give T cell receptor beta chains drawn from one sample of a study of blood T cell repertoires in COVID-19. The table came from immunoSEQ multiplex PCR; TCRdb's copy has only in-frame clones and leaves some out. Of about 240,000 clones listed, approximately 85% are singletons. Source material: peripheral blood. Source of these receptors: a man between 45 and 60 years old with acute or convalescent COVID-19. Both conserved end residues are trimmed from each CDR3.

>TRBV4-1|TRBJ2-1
ASSRTGTGINEQF
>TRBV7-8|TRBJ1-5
ASSLEEFSNQPQH
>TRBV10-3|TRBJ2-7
AISEGRNYYEQY
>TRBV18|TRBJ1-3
ASSEQSSGNTIY
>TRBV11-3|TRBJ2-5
ASSPAPVMDRGPETQY
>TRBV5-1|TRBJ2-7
ASRGRSGDYEQY
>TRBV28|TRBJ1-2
ASSLAGQGALGYT
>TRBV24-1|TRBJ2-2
ATSLSGTANTGELF
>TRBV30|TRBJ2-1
AWSVRSNEQF
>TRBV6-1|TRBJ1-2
ASSEGRYGYT
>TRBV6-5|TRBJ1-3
ASSSTGSGNTIY
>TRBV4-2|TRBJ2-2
ASSLRGTSGVTGELF
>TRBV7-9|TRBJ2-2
ASSPPGQGGTGELF
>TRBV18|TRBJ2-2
ASARKGVDTGELF
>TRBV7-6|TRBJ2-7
ASSLAGGPAREQY
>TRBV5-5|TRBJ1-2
ASSSGAVGYGYT
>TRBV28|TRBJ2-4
ASTSGTSGTSLQY
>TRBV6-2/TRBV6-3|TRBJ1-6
ASSYITRPLH
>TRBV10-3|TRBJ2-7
AIATSGPRDEQY
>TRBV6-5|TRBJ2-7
ASGTGTYEQY
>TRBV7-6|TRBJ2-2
ASSQTRESTGELF
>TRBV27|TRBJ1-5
ASSLSASSREPQH
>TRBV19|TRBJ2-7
ASSMAAGSSYEQY
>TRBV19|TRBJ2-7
ASSSPGQGTREQY
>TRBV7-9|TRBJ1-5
ASSLSSFGQPQH
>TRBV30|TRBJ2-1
AWSFQREIWEQF
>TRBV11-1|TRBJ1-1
ASGRGSNTEAF
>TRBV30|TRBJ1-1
AWSLSRDSEAF
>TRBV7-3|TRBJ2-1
ASSLFDLVVREGADNEQF
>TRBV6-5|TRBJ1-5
ASSRTGGDQPQH
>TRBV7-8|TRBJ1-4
ASSLADRGGEKLF
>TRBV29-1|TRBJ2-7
SVLTGFSYEQY
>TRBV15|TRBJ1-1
ATKREGLSTEAF
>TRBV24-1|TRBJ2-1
ATSDTLAGGAANEQF
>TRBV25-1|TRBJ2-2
ASSEYWKGANTGELF
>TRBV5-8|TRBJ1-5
ASSLEGGLGNQPQH
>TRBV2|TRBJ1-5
ASRAESNQPQH
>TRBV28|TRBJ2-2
ASSVSGSGTGELF
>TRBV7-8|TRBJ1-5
ASSLRQGWDQPQH
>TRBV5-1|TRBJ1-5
ASSLQGDSNQPQH
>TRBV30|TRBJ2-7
ACPATSGDTYEQY
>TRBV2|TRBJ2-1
ASRRGLPNEQF
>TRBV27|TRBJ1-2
ASSFGTGAYGYT
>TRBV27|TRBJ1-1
ASSLSAAANTEAF
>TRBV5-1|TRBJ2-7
ASSSQGYEQY